Listed here are 3 T cell receptor beta chains from one sample, sequenced in a study. TCRdb re-called the 5' RACE reads through MiXCR, storing one row per CDR3 protein. This sample has roughly 54,000 distinct CDR3 sequences, with roughly a sixth found just once. The sample consisted of naive CD4+ T cells sorted from blood. The subset denotes: naive CD4+ T cells, CD4+CD45RA+CD25-. The source is a female donor with breast cancer.

Points on this clonotype: A single base separates this from a much larger clone, so it may be a read error. This chain links TRBV29-1 with TRBJ2-7; D is undetermined. The germline gives CDR1 SQVTM, CDR2 ANQGSEA. This CDR3 region has 14 residues. Trimming shortened V by 4 bases and J by 0 bases, and 13 bases separated the two germline ends. The CDR3 DNA is TGCAGCGTTGGACTGGCAGCCTTCTCCTACGAGCAGTACTTC. Its translation is CSVGLAAFSYEQYF.

Note on this clonotype: A much bigger clone sits one base away, suggesting this may be a read error. The chain is built from TRBV7-3 and TRBJ1-1, with 7 bases matching TRBD1. Germline-derived CDR1 and CDR2 are SGHTA and FQGTGA. The CDR3 length is 13 residues. The CDR3 DNA is TGTGCCAGCAGCTCAACAGGGGAAACTGAAGCTCTCTTT. It translates to CASSSTGETEALF.

This chain uses TRBV3-1 with TRBJ1-1; unclear D gene. Trimming removed 3 bases from V and 3 bases from J, with 11 bases in between. The CDR3 contains 14 residues. The V gene's germline CDR1 is LGHDT and CDR2 YNNKEL (reference sequence). As DNA, the CDR3 is TGTGCCAGCAGCCAGTCGTACGGGTACACTGAAGCTTTCTTT. Translating it yields CASSQSYGYTEAFF.